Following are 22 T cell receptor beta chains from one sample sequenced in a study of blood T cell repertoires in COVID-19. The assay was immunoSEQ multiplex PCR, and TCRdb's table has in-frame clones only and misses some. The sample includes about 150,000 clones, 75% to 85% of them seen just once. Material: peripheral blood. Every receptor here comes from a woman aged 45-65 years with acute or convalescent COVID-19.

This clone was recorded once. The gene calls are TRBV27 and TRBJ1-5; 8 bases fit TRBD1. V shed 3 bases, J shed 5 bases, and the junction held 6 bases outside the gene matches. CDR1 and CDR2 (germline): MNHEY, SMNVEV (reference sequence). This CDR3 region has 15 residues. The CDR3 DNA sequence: TGTGCCAGCAGTTTCGGCAGGGGGCCCGATCAGCCCCAGCATTTT. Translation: CASSFGRGPDQPQHF.

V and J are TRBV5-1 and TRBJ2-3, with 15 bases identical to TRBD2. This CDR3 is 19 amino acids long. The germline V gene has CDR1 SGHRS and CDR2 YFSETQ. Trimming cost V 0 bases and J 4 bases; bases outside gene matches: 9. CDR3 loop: CASSLGGLAGGPGADTQYF. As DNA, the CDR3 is TGCGCCAGCAGCTTGGGAGGACTAGCGGGGGGGCCGGGCGCAGATACGCAGTATTTT.

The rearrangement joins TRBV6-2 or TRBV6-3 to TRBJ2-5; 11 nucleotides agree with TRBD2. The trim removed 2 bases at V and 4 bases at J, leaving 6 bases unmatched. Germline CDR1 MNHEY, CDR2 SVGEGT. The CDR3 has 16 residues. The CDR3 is CASSYPLAGVGETQYF. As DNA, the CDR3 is TGTGCCAGCAGTTACCCACTAGCGGGAGTGGGAGAGACCCAGTACTTC.

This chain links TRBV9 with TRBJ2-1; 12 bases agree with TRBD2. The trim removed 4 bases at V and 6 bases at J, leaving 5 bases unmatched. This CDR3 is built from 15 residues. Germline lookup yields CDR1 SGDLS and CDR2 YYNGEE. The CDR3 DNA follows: TGTGCCAGCAGCCTCCAGACTAGCGGGAGCAATGAGCAGTTCTTC. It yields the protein CASSLQTSGSNEQFF. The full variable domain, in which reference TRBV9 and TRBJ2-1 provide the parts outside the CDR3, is DSGVTQTPKHLITATGQRVTLRCSPRSGDLSVYWYQQSLDQGLQFLIQYYNGEERAKGNILERFSAQQFPDLHSELNLSSLELGDSALYFCASSLQTSGSNEQFFGPGTRLTVL.

For the CDR3, the DNA is TGCGCCAGCAGCCAAGATGGGGCGGGGAGAGAACAAGAGACCCAGTACTTC. Translation gives CASSQDGAGREQETQYF. The chain is built from TRBV4-3 and TRBJ2-5, with TRBD2 as a possible D gene (6 bases). CDR1 and CDR2 from the germline V gene are LGHNA and YSLEER. V lost 0 bases to trimming and J lost 2 bases, with 16 bases between them. This CDR3 has 17 amino acids.

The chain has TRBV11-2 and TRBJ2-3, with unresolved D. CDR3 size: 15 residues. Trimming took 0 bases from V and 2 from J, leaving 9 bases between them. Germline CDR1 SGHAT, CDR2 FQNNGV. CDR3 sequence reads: CASSLEVALTDTQYF. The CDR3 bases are TGTGCCAGCAGCTTAGAGGTGGCCCTCACAGATACGCAGTATTTT.

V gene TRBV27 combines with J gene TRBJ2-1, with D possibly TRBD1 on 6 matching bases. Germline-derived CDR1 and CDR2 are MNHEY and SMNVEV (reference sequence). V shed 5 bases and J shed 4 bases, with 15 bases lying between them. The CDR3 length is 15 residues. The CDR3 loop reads CASSAQGPSYNEQFF. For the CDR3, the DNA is TGTGCCAGCAGTGCACAGGGCCCATCATACAATGAGCAGTTCTTC.

The CDR3 spells CASSAQGLFSGNTIYF. The CDR3 DNA reads TGTGCCAGCAGCGCCCAAGGACTATTCTCTGGAAACACCATATATTTT. V and J are TRBV9 and TRBJ1-3; D call uncertain. Germline V gene lookup returns CDR1 SGDLS and CDR2 YYNGEE. V lost 3 bases to trimming and J lost 0 bases, with 13 bases between them. There are 16 residues in the CDR3.

The CDR3 nucleotides read TGTGCCAGCAGCCCCGGGACTAGCTCGGGATTTGAGACCCAGTACTTC. Translation: CASSPGTSSGFETQYF. The chain carries TRBV7-3 and TRBJ2-5; 9 bases fit TRBD2. This CDR3 comprises 16 residues. Germline loops: CDR1 SGHTA, CDR2 FQGTGA. V was clipped by 5 bases and J by 5 bases; unmatched bases: 12.

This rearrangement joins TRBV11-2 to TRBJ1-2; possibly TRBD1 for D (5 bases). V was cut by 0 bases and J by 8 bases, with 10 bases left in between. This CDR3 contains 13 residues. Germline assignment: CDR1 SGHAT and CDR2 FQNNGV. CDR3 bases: TGTGCCAGCAGCTTAGATGGGGCGCAGGGCTACACCTTC. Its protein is CASSLDGAQGYTF.

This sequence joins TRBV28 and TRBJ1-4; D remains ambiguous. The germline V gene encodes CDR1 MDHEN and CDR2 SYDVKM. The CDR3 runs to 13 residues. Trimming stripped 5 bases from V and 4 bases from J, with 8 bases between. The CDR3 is CASSNGYNEKLFF. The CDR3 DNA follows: TGTGCCAGCAGTAACGGTTATAATGAAAAACTGTTTTTT.

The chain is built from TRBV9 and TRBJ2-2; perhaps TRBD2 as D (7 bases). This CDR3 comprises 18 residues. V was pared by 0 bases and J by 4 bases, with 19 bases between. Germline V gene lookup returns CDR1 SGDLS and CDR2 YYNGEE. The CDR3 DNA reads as TGTGCCAGCAGCGTAGGTCTGAGTGGGGGGGCGAGCACCGGGGAGCTGTTTTTT. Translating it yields CASSVGLSGGASTGELFF.

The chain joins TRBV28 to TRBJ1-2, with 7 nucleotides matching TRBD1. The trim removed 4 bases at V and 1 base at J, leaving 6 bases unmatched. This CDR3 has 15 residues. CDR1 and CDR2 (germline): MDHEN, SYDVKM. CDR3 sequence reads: CASSSQGVLNYGYTF. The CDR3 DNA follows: TGTGCCAGCAGTTCCCAGGGGGTCCTTAACTATGGCTACACCTTC.

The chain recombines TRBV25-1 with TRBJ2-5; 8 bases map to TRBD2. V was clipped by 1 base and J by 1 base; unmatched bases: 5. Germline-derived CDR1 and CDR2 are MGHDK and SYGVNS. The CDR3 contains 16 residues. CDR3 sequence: CASSELSGRAQETQYF. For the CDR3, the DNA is TGTGCCAGCAGTGAATTGTCCGGGAGGGCCCAAGAGACCCAGTACTTC.

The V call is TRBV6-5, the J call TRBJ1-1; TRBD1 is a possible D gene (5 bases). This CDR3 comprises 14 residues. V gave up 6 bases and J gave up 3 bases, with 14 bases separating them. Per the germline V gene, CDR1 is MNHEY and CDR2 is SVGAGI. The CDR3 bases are TGTGCCAGCAGGAACAGGCGTCTTGACACTGAAGCTTTCTTT. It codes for CASRNRRLDTEAFF.

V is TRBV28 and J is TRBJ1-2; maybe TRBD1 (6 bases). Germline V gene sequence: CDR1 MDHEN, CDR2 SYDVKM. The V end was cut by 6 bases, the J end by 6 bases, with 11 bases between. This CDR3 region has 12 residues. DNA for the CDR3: TGTGCCAGCAGCCCTGACAGGCATGGCTACACCTTC. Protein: CASSPDRHGYTF.

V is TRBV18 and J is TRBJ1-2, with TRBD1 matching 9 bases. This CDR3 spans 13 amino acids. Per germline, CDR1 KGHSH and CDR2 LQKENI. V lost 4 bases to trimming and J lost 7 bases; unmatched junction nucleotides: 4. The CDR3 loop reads CASSLQGAGGYTF. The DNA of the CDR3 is TGTGCCAGCTCACTACAGGGGGCAGGTGGCTACACCTTC.

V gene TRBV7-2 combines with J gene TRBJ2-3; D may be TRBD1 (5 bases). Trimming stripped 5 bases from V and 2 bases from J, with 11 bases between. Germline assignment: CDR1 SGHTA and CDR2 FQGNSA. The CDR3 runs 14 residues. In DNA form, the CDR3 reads TGTGCCAGCAGCATGACAGCTTTCACAGATACGCAGTATTTT. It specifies CASSMTAFTDTQYF. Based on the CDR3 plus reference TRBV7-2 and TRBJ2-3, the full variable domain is GAGVSQSPSNKVTEKGKDVELRCDPISGHTALYWYRQSLGQGLEFLIYFQGNSAPDKSGLPSDRFSAERTGGSVSTLTIQRTQQEDSAVYLCASSMTAFTDTQYFGPGTRLTVL.

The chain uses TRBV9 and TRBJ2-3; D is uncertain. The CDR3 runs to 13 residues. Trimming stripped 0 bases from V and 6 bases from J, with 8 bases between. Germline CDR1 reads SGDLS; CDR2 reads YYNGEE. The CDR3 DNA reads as TGTGCCAGCAGCGTAGGGCCCCTGGATACGCAGTATTTT. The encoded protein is CASSVGPLDTQYF.

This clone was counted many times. CDR3 DNA: TGCGCCAGCAGCCAAGACGAGGGAACCTATGGCTACACCTTC. Its protein is CASSQDEGTYGYTF. The chain recombines TRBV4-1 with TRBJ1-2; D is uncertain. V was pared by 0 bases and J by 4 bases, with 9 bases between. The germline V gene encodes CDR1 MGHRA and CDR2 YSYEKL. This CDR3 is 14 amino acids long.

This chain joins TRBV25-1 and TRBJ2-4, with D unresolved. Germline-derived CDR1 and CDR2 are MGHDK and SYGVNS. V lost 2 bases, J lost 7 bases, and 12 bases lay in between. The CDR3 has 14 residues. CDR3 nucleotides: TGTGCCAGCAGTGAAAGGTGGAGTGCGAACATTCAGTACTTC. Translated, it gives CASSERWSANIQYF.

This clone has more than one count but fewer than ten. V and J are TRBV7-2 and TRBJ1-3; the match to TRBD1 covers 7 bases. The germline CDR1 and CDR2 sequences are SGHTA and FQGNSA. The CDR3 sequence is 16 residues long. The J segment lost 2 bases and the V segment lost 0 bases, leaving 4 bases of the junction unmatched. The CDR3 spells CASSLALDRAGNTIYF. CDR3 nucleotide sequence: TGTGCCAGCAGCTTAGCCCTCGACAGGGCTGGAAACACCATATATTTT.